The sequence of this T cell receptor (beta chain) was determined in a study of CD8+CD57+ T cells in acquired aplastic anemia. Germline CDR1 is SGHVS and CDR2 is FNYEAQ. The CDR3 spans 14 residues. Trimming removed 2 bases from V and 5 bases from J; junction bases left unmatched: 2. Genomic DNA served as template for TCR beta VDJ and CDR3 profiling. TCRdb used MiXCR to reprocess the reads, holding one entry per CDR3 protein. The table shows 150,000 to 200,000 distinct CDR3 sequences, with about 60% occurring only once. This rearrangement joins TRBV7-6 to TRBJ2-5; TRBD1 aligns across 10 bases. This clonotype originated in a human donor in good health. The sequencing sample was made of sorted CD4+, CD8+, or CD8+CD57+ T cells (not recorded which) from PBMCs. The CDR3 bases are TGTGCCAGCAGCTTAAGGGGACAGGGGGAGACCCAGTACTTC. It translates to CASSLRGQGETQYF.